Below, one T cell receptor beta chain is given with its context. Described treatment: oral pan-JAK inhibitor, 5-10 mg twice daily. This sample is part of a study of CD8+ T cells in alopecia areata. The wider study: Treated individuals took tofacitinib by mouth, 5 to 10 mg twice daily.

RNA was isolated and reverse transcribed to cDNA, the sequencing template. Here immunoSEQ multiplex PCR was the method, and the copy in TCRdb shows in-frame clones only, minus some. Of 200,000 to 250,000 clones in the sample, more than 30% were seen once. Germline V gene data show CDR1 as SGHDT and CDR2 as YYEEEE. CDR3 size: 12 residues. Trimming shortened V by 3 bases and J by 5 bases, and 8 bases separated the two germline ends. The sample in question was CD4+ T cells sorted from blood, obtained between weeks 30 and 35, from a patient treated with tofacitinib. This clonotype was obtained from a human donor with alopecia areata. The rearrangement links TRBV5-6 to TRBJ1-2; D might be TRBD1 (6 bases). The CDR3 spells CASSSQGYGYTF. CDR3 DNA: TGTGCCAGCAGCTCACAGGGTTATGGCTACACCTTC.